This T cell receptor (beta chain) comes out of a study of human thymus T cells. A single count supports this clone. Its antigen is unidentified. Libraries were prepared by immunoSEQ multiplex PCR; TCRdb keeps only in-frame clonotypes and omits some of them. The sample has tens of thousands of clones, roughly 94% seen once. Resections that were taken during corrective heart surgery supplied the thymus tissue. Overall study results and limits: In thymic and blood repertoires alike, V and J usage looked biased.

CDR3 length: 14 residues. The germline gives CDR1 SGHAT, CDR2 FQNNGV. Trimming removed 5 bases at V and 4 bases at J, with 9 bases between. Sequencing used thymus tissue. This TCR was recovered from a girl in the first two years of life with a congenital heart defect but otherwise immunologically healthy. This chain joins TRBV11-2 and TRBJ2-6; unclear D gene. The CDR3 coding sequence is TGTGCCAGCAGCCTCAGGTGGGGGGCCAACGTCCTGACTTTC. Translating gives CASSLRWGANVLTF.